This TCR beta chain was obtained from a study of CD8+ T cells in alopecia areata. In regard to this clone: What it binds is not known.

Treatment of the sample: oral pan-JAK inhibitor, 5-10 mg twice daily. Specimens obtained from alopecia areata patients comprised lesional scalp punch biopsies and peripheral blood. Sorting separated CD4+ and CD8+ T cells out of PBMCs. Germline loops: CDR1 SGHAT, CDR2 FQNNGV. The CDR3 sequence is 14 residues long. V was cut by 5 bases and J by 1 base, with 11 bases left in between. Study-wide results and limits: Normal-skin resident alphabeta T cells also appear among scalp sample sequences. Lesional scalp exceeded normal scalp in clonality, especially in alopecia totalis/universalis.

In each case, RNA was isolated and then reverse transcribed into cDNA as the sequencing template. Method: immunoSEQ multiplex PCR; TCRdb's copy keeps in-frame clones and lacks some. The sample holds around 86,000 clones, around three quarters seen once. The material was CD8+ T cells sorted from blood, obtained around week 44, from a patient treated with tofacitinib. The TCR comes from a human donor with alopecia areata. V is TRBV11-2 and J is TRBJ1-1, with D possibly matching TRBD1 (5 bases). In DNA form, the CDR3 reads TGTGCCAGCAGCCCCTATGGGGGGAACACTGAAGCTTTCTTT. Its translation is CASSPYGGNTEAFF.